Listed below are T cell receptor beta chains from one sample, sequenced in a study of beta chain features in type 1 diabetes. Using immunoSEQ multiplex PCR, the repertoire was profiled, and TCRdb retains in-frame clones only, with some absent. The repertoire holds 300,000 to 350,000 clones, with roughly a fifth as singletons. Sequencing input: naive CD4+ T cells from blood. Every receptor here comes from a woman aged 18 to 35 in good health. CDR3s include the opening cysteine and the closing phenylalanine or tryptophan.

cdr3_aa v_call
CASSEGRGYNSPLHF TRBV2
CASSLAGVGQYF TRBV13
CAWRTPRRAGNTIYF TRBV30
CAWSAQGAGRDTEAFF TRBV30
CASSFGDTQYF TRBV7-3
CASSLAGQINEKLFF TRBV5-1
CASSLDWRDTQYF TRBV5-1
CASSQLDSHIYNEQFF TRBV14
CASSARTVQETQYF TRBV2
CASSPGRETQYF TRBV11-2
CSVDPSRSGGGYNEQFF TRBV29-1
CATSRQGWGYTF TRBV15
CASSSNPGGNEQFF TRBV7-2
CASLFQAGLGGSFSSYNEQFF TRBV2
CASSPGTANYGYTF TRBV7-2
CASSLGTVLTEAFF TRBV7-9
CAWSLNSGGSETQYF TRBV30
CASATGGVIKTQYF TRBV6-1
CASSLGPTIQETQYF TRBV5-5
CARQSGQLYNEQFF TRBV14
CATSREDLRDSPLHF TRBV15
CASSSQQEEQPQHF TRBV6-5
CAWSVPDRVNQPQHF TRBV30
CASRGAGGHEQYF TRBV6-1
CASRRTGENTEAFF TRBV7-8
CSVGGDRNTEAFF TRBV29-1
CASSLGGTGLYGYTF TRBV5-6
CASSQGLADTQYF TRBV14
CASSPRLAGSTGELFF TRBV7-2
CASSMGTGGEQYF TRBV7-2
CASSPTGQGKETQYF TRBV28
CASRVPGPLHF TRBV2
CAWSVLVVKQYF TRBV30
CASSRTPQFF TRBV23-1
CASSPREGVDQPQHF TRBV7-9
CASSVAPPGDTQYF TRBV9
CSVEVGGVGNQPQHF TRBV29-1
CASSGLAGRSEQFF TRBV14
CSVYWAGREKLFF TRBV29-1
CASSVRQGNQPQHF TRBV7-2
CASTPTGGWSPLHF TRBV2